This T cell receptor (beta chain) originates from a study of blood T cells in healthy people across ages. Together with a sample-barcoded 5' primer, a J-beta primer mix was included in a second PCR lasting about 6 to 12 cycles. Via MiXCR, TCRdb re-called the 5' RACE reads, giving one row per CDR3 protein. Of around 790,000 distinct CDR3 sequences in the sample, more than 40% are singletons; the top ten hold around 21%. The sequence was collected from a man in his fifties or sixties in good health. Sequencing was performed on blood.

CDR3 nucleotide sequence: TGTGCCAGCAGTTACGTAGCGGGTTCCTACGAGCAGTACTTC. This codes for CASSYVAGSYEQYF. The chain is built from TRBV6-2 or TRBV6-3 and TRBJ2-7; 7 nucleotides line up with TRBD2. This CDR3 has 14 amino acids. Germline V lookup: CDR1 MNHEY, CDR2 SVGEGT. The V segment lost 2 bases and the J segment 1 base; nucleotides outside the gene matches: 2.